This T cell receptor (beta chain) was obtained from a study of blood T cell repertoires in COVID-19. TCRdb's table, derived via immunoSEQ multiplex PCR, lists solely in-frame clones and lacks some. The repertoire holds over 350,000 clones, with 88% as singletons. Germline V gene lookup returns CDR1 SGHTA and CDR2 FQGTGA. V shed 6 bases and J 3 bases; nucleotides not matched to a gene: 7. CDR3 length: 15 residues. The gene calls are TRBV7-3 and TRBJ2-5, with 10 bases identical to TRBD2. Sequenced: PBMCs or T cells enriched from blood (not recorded which). The clonotype comes from a woman aged 18-29 years who had recovered from COVID-19. The CDR3 loop is CASSLGLAGEETQYF. CDR3 nucleotides: TGTGCCAGCAGTTTAGGGCTAGCGGGGGAAGAGACCCAGTACTTC.